One sample yielded the 3 T cell receptor beta chains listed below, sequenced in a study of blood T cell repertoires in COVID-19 (dated by TCRdb to 2020 to 2021). Library preparation was by the immunoSEQ multiplex PCR assay. In TCRdb, the immuneACCESS table is reduced to in-frame sequences with V and J assigned. These tables do not hold every clone; where another copy was compared, an unresolved V gene accounts for under half, and the others remain unexplained. The sample has approximately 220,000 clones on record, roughly 85% of them singletons. 2.9% of the sample goes to the ten largest clones. Sequenced: peripheral blood. Every receptor here comes from a man aged 50-60 years who had recovered from COVID-19.

The chain recombines TRBV5-1 with TRBJ2-3, with D unclear. CDR1 is SGHRS, CDR2 YFSETQ, per germline. The CDR3 has 14 residues. Trimming pared 5 bases from V and 0 bases from J, leaving 10 bases between. CDR3 amino acids: CASRETGSTDTQYF. The DNA of the CDR3 is TGCGCCAGCAGGGAGACGGGTAGCACAGATACGCAGTATTTT.

The chain recombines TRBV28 with TRBJ2-7; D is ambiguous. CDR3 length: 14 amino acids. In germline, CDR1 is MDHEN, CDR2 SYDVKM. The germline V and J ends were trimmed by 2 bases and 0 bases, with 8 bases remaining between them. The CDR3: CASSLTPVSYEQYF. The DNA of the CDR3 is TGTGCCAGCAGTTTAACCCCAGTCTCCTACGAGCAGTACTTC.

The CDR3 sequence: CSGGFGTQYF. In DNA form, the CDR3 reads TGCAGTGGAGGGTTTGGTACGCAGTATTTT. The rearrangement uses TRBV20-1 and TRBJ2-3, with a tentative D call TRBD2 (5 bases). The CDR3 runs 10 residues. V was pared by 7 bases and J by 8 bases, with 10 bases between. The germline V gene has CDR1 DFQATT and CDR2 SNEGSKA (reference sequence).